This T cell receptor (beta chain) was recovered during a study of blood T cells in healthy people across ages. The study's findings and limits: The authors considered diversity estimates from one million T cells to be underestimates. The study found more naive CD4+ cells and higher diversity in long-lived than aged donors.

Between the trimmed V and J ends, which lost 5 bases and 7 bases, there was a span of 14 bases. CDR3 length equals 14 residues. CDR1 SEHNR and CDR2 FQNEAQ come from the germline V gene (reference sequence). Through a sample-barcoded 5' primer and a J-beta primer mix, a second PCR was run for roughly 6 to 11 cycles. From the 5' RACE reads, TCRdb called clonotypes with MiXCR, one entry per CDR3 protein. The table shows some 1.4 million distinct CDR3 sequences, with 42% occurring only once. Points on this clonotype: The antigen remains undetermined.

The rearrangement joins TRBV7-9 to TRBJ1-4, with a tentative D call TRBD1 (5 bases). The sequenced sample was blood. This TCR came from a woman between 18 and 29 years old in good health. CDR3 residues: CASSPAGGGEKLFF. CDR3 sequence (DNA): TGTGCCAGCAGCCCGGCGGGGGGAGGTGAAAAACTGTTTTTT.